The 11 T cell receptor beta chains listed next were all sequenced from one sample in a study of identical twins. TCRdb analysed the 5' RACE reads with MiXCR anew, one entry per CDR3 protein. Altogether 500,000 to 600,000 distinct CDR3 sequences are present, approximately 22% being singletons, with the ten largest covering 0.75% to 0.95%. These same records also appear under a second study, on T cells expressing NK-cell markers.

What was sequenced was CD4+ T cells sorted from blood. The receptor source for this set is a woman between 18 and 29 years old in good health.

This chain connects TRBV3-1 to TRBJ2-1; 9 positions match TRBD1. V was clipped by 2 bases and J by 6 bases; unmatched bases: 5. The germline V gene has CDR1 LGHDT and CDR2 YNNKEL (reference sequence). The CDR3 is made up of 15 amino acids. The CDR3 DNA reads TGTGCCAGCAGCCAATGGGACAGGGCGGTCAATGAGCAGTTCTTC. Amino acid sequence: CASSQWDRAVNEQFF.

The chain has TRBV12-3 or TRBV12-4 and TRBJ1-5, with 8 bases identical to TRBD1. The V and J ends lost 6 bases and 6 bases, in that order; junction bases with no gene match: 13. The CDR3 totals 16 residues. CDR3 in DNA: TGTGCCAGCAGCACCAGGGGGCGCGAAATTGGTCAGCCCCAGCATTTT. Its protein product is CASSTRGREIGQPQHF.

This clonotype was counted a few times. The rearrangement uses TRBV7-6 and TRBJ2-5; D ambiguous. V was clipped by 1 base and J by 0 bases, with 9 bases between them. The germline V gene has CDR1 SGHVS and CDR2 FNYEAQ. The CDR3 totals 15 residues. This CDR3 is CASSLEGMYQETQYF. CDR3 DNA sequence: TGTGCCAGCAGCTTAGAAGGGATGTACCAAGAGACCCAGTACTTC.

The chain uses TRBV4-2 and TRBJ2-5; 13 nucleotides line up with TRBD2. This CDR3 is 16 amino acids long. V shed 1 base and J 5 bases; nucleotides not matched to a gene: 4. CDR1 is LGHNA and CDR2 is YNFKEQ in the germline V gene. The CDR3 region has the DNA TGTGCCAGCAGCCAAGGGGAGACTAGCGGGAGGGAGACCCAGTACTTC. This sequence encodes CASSQGETSGRETQYF.

This clonotype showed up many times. This sequence joins TRBV20-1 and TRBJ2-1; TRBD2 matches at 12 bases. This CDR3 has 14 residues. With 8 bases clipped from V and 8 bases from J, the junction kept 10 bases outside the gene matches. The germline gives CDR1 DFQATT, CDR2 SNEGSKA (reference sequence). The CDR3 region has the DNA TGCAGTTCTTTTCGACTAGCGGGAGTCGATGAGCAGTTCTTC. It translates to CSSFRLAGVDEQFF.

This clonotype came up a few times. This chain connects TRBV5-8 to TRBJ2-7, with D maybe TRBD1 (6 bases). The CDR3 contains 13 residues. Trimming shortened V by 4 bases and J by 2 bases, and 10 bases separated the two germline ends. CDR1 and CDR2 (germline): SGHTS, YDEGEE. CDR3 residues: CASSVRDTYEQYF. As DNA, the CDR3 is TGTGCCAGCAGCGTCCGGGACACCTACGAGCAGTACTTC.

This clonotype was detected only a few times. The rearrangement joins TRBV20-1 to TRBJ2-7; 7 bases align to TRBD2. The CDR3 runs 13 residues. Germline V CDR1 and CDR2: DFQATT, SNEGSKA (reference sequence). V lost 5 bases and J lost 5; bases outside the gene matches: 9. Written as DNA, the CDR3 is TGCAGTGCTCTCGGTGCGGGAGCCAACGAGCAGTACTTC. Amino acids: CSALGAGANEQYF.

The table lists this clonotype with a few counts. The chain carries TRBV20-1 and TRBJ2-3; possibly TRBD2 for D (5 bases). The germline V gene encodes CDR1 DFQATT and CDR2 SNEGSKA (reference sequence). V shed 0 bases and J shed 0 bases, with 19 bases lying between them. CDR3 length equals 18 residues. DNA of the CDR3: TGCAGTGCTAGAGATCGGAGCGAGGGCGGTCGGAGCACAGATACGCAGTATTTT. Translating it yields CSARDRSEGGRSTDTQYF.

The chain uses TRBV11-1 and TRBJ1-4; unclear D gene. Trimming removed 2 bases from V and 0 bases from J, with 25 bases in between. This CDR3 comprises 21 residues. Per germline, CDR1 SGHAT and CDR2 FQDESV (reference sequence). The chain's CDR3 is CASSLPGGRRDLSATNEKLFF. The DNA of the CDR3 is TGTGCCAGCAGCTTACCCGGAGGCAGGAGAGACTTATCTGCAACTAATGAAAAACTGTTTTTT.

This clonotype was counted a few times. The rearrangement uses TRBV19 and TRBJ2-7; D call uncertain. V was shortened by 3 bases and J by 5 bases, with 8 bases between the two germline ends. The CDR3 is 12 amino acids. Looked up from germline, CDR1 is LNHDA and CDR2 is SQIVND (reference sequence). CDR3 bases: TGTGCCAGTAGTATCCACCCCCACGAGCAGTACTTC. Amino acid sequence: CASSIHPHEQYF.

This clonotype was observed a handful of times. The CDR3 DNA is TGCGCCAGCAGCCAACAGAGTGGGGGCCTACAAGAGACCCAGTACTTC. Amino acid sequence: CASSQQSGGLQETQYF. The V and J genes are TRBV4-1 and TRBJ2-5; D perhaps matches TRBD1 (6 bases). CDR1 and CDR2 (germline): MGHRA, YSYEKL. This CDR3 is 16 amino acids long. Trimming took off 2 bases at V and 2 bases at J, with 15 bases between the two ends.